A few counts support the clone carrying this T cell receptor (beta chain). Its antigen is still unknown. This entry comes from a study of response to subunit inactivated influenza vaccine. The CDR3 extends over 14 amino acids. V lost 4 bases to trimming and J lost 1 base, with 9 bases between them. Per the germline V gene, CDR1 is SGHTA and CDR2 is FQGNSA. Study-wide points: Each seasonal influenza vaccination recruits few new T cells, the authors suggested.

MiXCR, run by TCRdb on the RT-PCR reads, gives a single entry per CDR3 protein. The repertoire holds roughly 790,000 distinct CDR3 sequences, 21% seen once, with roughly a tenth in the top ten. This TCR was recovered from a man aged 50 to 60 who received an inactivated influenza vaccine. The sample was PBMCs from blood, taken more than 4 days after vaccination. The V and J genes are TRBV7-2 and TRBJ2-3, with D unresolved. The CDR3 region is CASSSSSGTDTQYF. The CDR3, as DNA: TGTGCCAGCAGCTCGAGCAGCGGCACAGATACGCAGTATTTT.